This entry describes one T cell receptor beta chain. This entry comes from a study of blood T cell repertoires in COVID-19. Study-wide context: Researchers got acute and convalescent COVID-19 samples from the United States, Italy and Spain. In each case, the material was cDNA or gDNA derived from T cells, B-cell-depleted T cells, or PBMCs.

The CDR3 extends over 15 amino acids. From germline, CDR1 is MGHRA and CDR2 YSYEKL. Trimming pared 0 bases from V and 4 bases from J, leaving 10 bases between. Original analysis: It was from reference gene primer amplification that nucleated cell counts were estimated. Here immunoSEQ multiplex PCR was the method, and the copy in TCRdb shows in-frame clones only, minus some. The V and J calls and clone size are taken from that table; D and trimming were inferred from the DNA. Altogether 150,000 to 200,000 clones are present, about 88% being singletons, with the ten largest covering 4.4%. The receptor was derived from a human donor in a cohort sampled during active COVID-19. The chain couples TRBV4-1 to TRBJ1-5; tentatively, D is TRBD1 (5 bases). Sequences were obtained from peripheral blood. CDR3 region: CASSQDPAGNQPQHF. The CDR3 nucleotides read TGCGCCAGCAGCCAAGATCCCGCAGGGAATCAGCCCCAGCATTTT.